The entry below describes one T cell receptor beta chain. Produced via immunoSEQ multiplex PCR; TCRdb's table is partial and in-frame only. The sample lists about 53,000 clones, 85% to 95% occurring once. This sample stems from a study of T cell changes during pregnancy in multiple sclerosis. V gave up 0 bases and J gave up 7 bases, with 16 bases separating them. CDR1 and CDR2 from the germline V gene are MGHDK and SYGVNS. The CDR3 is made up of 15 amino acids. The chain carries TRBV25-1 and TRBJ2-7; maybe TRBD2 (6 bases). The TCR originated in a female donor with multiple sclerosis, enrolled in a pregnancy study. Here the sequenced sample was CD4+ T cells from peripheral blood mononuclear cells, taken in the third trimester of pregnancy. CDR3 loop: CASSEYEGPREEQYF. CDR3 bases: TGTGCCAGCAGTGAATATGAGGGGCCTCGGGAGGAGCAGTACTTC.